A selection of T cell receptor beta chains follows, all from one sample in a study of blood T cell repertoires in COVID-19. Sequencing used immunoSEQ multiplex PCR; TCRdb keeps in-frame clones, though not all of them. Here the sample spans about 180,000 clones, roughly 77% being singletons. The sequenced material came from peripheral blood. These receptors all come from a man in his 70s with active or convalescent COVID-19. Each CDR3 is given without its conserved first and last residue.

V gene | CDR3 length | CDR3 protein
TRBV7-8 | 14 | ASSLDRSANTGELF
TRBV11-2 | 12 | ASSLTLGGPEAF
TRBV28 | 15 | ASSHQGLAGGNQEQF
TRBV7-9 | 13 | ASSLSKTGNQPQH
TRBV3-1/TRBV3-2 | 15 | ASSQDDGGTGANVLT
TRBV2 | 14 | ASSDPGLVGLDTQY
TRBV4-2 | 14 | ASSQEAGGGTDTQY
TRBV2 | 10 | ASRVEGNVLT
TRBV5-8 | 13 | ASSTGMHSYNEQF
TRBV19 | 11 | ASSPQGISGYT
TRBV19 | 13 | ASSWTGANTGELF
TRBV7-6 | 14 | ASSLSTGGMNTEAF
TRBV7-2 | 12 | ASSGDRGGTEAF
TRBV6-5 | 14 | ASSYDDTSTGNTIY
TRBV7-9 | 10 | ASSSVTYEQY
TRBV1 | 15 | TSSPLDRVPENTEAF
TRBV5-1 | 11 | ASRTGENSPLH
TRBV5-1 | 14 | ASSLVGGYNTGELF
TRBV6-5 | 10 | ASSLGNQPQH
TRBV2 | 11 | ASRVAGVFEQF
TRBV28 | 12 | ASRSLRSNQPQH
TRBV5-1 | 13 | ASSLAAGGPDTQY
TRBV7-3 | 13 | ASSLLAGSYNEQF
TRBV5-1 | 14 | ASSLVAGGLSDTQY
TRBV4-2 | 16 | ASSLTGQGVLSNTEAF
TRBV7-2 | 13 | ASSPTAANTGELF
TRBV30 | 11 | AWIPGRDGGYT
TRBV4-1 | 11 | ASSQDPGLGYT
TRBV7-8 | 16 | ASSRGTSGGAAPETQY
TRBV6-5 | 13 | ASSYEAGAAYEQY
TRBV6-6 | 12 | ASQGQGPNTEAF
TRBV21-1 | 14 | ASSKARERGFYEQY
TRBV14 | 11 | ASSLVGQETQY
TRBV30 | 10 | AWTSPTDTQY
TRBV3-1/TRBV3-2 | 13 | ASSPGTGLSYEQY
TRBV5-1 | 12 | ASSKRVLTDTQY
TRBV4-1 | 12 | ASSQIRSNQPQH
TRBV2 | 14 | ASSERRDRGDSPLH